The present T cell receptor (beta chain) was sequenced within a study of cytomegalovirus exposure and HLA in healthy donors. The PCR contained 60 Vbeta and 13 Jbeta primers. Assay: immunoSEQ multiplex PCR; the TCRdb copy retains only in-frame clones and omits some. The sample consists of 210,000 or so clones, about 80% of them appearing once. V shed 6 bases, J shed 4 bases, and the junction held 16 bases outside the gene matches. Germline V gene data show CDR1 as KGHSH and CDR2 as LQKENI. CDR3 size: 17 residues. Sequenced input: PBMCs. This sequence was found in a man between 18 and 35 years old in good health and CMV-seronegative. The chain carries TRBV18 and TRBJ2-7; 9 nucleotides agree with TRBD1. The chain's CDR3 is CASSPKTITGGDYEQYF. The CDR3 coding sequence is TGTGCCAGCTCCCCAAAGACAATAACAGGGGGCGATTACGAGCAGTACTTC.